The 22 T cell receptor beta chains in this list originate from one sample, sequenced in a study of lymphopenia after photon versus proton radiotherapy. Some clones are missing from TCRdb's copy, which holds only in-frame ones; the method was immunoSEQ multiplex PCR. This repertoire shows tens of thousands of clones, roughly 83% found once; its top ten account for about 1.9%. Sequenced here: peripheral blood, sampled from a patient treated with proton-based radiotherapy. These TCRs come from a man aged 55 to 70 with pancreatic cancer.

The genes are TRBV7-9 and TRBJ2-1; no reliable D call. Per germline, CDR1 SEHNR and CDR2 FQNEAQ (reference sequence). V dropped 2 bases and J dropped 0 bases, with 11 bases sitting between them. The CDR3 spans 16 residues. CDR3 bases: TGTGCCAGCAGCTTAAGACCGATGAGCTCCTACAATGAGCAGTTCTTC. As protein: CASSLRPMSSYNEQFF.

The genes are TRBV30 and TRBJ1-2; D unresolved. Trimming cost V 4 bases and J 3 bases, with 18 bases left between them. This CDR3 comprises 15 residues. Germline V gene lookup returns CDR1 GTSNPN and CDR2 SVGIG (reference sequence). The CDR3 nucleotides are TGTGCCTGGACCCCGGGGATGGCAAGGGACTATGGCTACACCTTC. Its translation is CAWTPGMARDYGYTF.

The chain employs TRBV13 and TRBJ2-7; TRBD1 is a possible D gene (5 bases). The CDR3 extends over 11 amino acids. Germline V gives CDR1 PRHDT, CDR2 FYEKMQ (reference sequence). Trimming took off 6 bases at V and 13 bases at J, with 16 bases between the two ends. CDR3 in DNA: TGTGCCAGCAGTTTGGGCCAGGGTCATTACTTC. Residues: CASSLGQGHYF.

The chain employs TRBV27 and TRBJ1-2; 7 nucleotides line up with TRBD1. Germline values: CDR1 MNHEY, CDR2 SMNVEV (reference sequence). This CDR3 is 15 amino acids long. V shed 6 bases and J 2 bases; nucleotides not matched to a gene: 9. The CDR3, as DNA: TGTGCCAGCAGCGGTACAGGGGTAGGGAACTATGGCTACACCTTC. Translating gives CASSGTGVGNYGYTF.

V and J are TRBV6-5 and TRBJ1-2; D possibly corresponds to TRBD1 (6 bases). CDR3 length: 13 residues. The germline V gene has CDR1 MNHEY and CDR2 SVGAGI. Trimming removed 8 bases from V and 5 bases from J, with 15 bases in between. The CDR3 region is CASWSEQGYGYTF. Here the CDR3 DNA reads TGTGCCAGCTGGTCCGAACAGGGATATGGCTACACCTTC.

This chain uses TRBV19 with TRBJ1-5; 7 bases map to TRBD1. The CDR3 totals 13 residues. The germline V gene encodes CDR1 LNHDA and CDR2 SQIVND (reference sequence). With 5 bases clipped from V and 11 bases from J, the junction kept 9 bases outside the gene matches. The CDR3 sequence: CASSVETGRSQHF. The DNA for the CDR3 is TGTGCCAGTAGTGTTGAGACAGGGAGGTCCCAGCATTTT.

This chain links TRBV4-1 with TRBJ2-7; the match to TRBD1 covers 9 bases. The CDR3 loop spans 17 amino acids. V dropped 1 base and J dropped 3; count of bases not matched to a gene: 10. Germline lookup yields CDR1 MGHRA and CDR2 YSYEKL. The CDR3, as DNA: TGCGCCAGCAGCCAAGGGAACTCCGGGACAGGGCTCTACGAGCAGTACTTC. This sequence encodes CASSQGNSGTGLYEQYF.

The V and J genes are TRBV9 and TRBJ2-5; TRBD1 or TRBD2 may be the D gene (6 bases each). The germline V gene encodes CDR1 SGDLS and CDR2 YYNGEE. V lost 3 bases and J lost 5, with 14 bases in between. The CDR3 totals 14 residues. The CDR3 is CASSGVRGGETQYF. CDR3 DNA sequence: TGTGCCAGCAGCGGTGTACGAGGGGGGGAGACCCAGTACTTC. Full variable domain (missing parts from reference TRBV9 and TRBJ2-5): DSGVTQTPKHLITATGQRVTLRCSPRSGDLSVYWYQQSLDQGLQFLIQYYNGEERAKGNILERFSAQQFPDLHSELNLSSLELGDSALYFCASSGVRGGETQYFGPGTRLLVL.

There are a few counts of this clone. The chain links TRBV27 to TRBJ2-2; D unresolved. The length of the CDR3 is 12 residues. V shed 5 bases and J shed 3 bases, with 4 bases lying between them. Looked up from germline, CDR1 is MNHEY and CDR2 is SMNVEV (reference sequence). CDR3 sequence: CASSPYTGELFF. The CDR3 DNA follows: TGTGCCAGCAGTCCGTACACCGGGGAGCTGTTTTTT.

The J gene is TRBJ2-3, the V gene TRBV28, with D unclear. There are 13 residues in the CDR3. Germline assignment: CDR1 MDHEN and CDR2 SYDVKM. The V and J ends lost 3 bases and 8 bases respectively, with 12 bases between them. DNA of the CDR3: TGTGCCAGCAGTTTTTTTCGAGGTATTACGCAGTATTTT. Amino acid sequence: CASSFFRGITQYF.

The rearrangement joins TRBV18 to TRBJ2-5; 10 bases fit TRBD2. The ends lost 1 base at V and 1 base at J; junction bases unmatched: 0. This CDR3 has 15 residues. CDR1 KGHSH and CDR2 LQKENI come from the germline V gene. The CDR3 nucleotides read TGTGCCAGCTCACCACTAGCGGGAGGCCAAGAGACCCAGTACTTC. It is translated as CASSPLAGGQETQYF.

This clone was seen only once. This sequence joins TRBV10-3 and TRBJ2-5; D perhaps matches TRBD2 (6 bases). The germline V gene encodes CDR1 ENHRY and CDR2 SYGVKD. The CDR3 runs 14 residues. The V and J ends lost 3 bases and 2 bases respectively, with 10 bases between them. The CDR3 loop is CAISDLGGQETQYF. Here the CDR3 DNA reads TGTGCCATCAGTGATTTGGGGGGACAAGAGACCCAGTACTTC.

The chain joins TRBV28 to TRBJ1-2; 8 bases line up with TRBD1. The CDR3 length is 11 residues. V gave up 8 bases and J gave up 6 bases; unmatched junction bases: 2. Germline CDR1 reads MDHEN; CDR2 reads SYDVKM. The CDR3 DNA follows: TGTGCCAGCCAGGGGGCAGATGGCTACACCTTC. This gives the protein CASQGADGYTF.

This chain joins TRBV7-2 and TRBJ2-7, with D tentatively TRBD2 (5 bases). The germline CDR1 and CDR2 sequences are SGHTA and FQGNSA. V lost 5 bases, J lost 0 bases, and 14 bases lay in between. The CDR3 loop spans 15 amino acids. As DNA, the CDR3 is TGTGCCAGCAGCCAAGGGAGAGGCGCCTCCTACGAGCAGTACTTC. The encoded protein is CASSQGRGASYEQYF.

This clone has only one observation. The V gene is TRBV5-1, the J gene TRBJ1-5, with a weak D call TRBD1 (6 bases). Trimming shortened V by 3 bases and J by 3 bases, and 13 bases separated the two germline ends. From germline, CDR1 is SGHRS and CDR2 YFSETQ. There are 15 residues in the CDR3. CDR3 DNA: TGCGCCAGCAGCTCCTCAGGGGTTCCCAATCAGCCCCAGCATTTT. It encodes CASSSSGVPNQPQHF. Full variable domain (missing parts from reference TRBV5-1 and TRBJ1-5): KAGVTQTPRYLIKTRGQQVTLSCSPISGHRSVSWYQQTPGQGLQFLFEYFSETQRNKGNFPGRFSGRQFSNSRSEMNVSTLELGDSALYLCASSSSGVPNQPQHFGDGTRLSIL.

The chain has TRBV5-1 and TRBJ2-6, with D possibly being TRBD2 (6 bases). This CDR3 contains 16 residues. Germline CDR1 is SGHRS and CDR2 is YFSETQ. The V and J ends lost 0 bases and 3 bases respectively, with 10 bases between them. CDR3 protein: CASSLAGGGGANVLTF. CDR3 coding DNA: TGCGCCAGCAGCTTGGCTGGGGGAGGTGGGGCCAACGTCCTGACTTTC.

CDR3 in DNA: TGTGCCGCCGGGGGCCCCGAGACGGCCAATGAGCAGTTCTTC. Protein product: CAAGGPETANEQFF. J is TRBJ2-1 and V is TRBV10-3; D might be TRBD1 or TRBD2, each matching 6 bases. This CDR3 spans 14 amino acids. Germline V CDR1 and CDR2: ENHRY, SYGVKD. Trimming removed 11 bases at V and 6 bases at J, with 20 bases between.

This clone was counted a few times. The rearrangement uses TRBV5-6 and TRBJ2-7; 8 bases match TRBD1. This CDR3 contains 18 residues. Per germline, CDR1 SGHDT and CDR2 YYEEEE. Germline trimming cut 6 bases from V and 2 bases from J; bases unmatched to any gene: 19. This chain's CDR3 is CASTLDRAGTVLPYEQYF. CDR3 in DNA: TGTGCCAGCACCCTGGACAGGGCCGGAACGGTCCTACCCTACGAGCAGTACTTC. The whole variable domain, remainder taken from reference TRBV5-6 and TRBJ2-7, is DAGVTQSPTHLIKTRGQQVTLRCSPKSGHDTVSWYQQALGQGPQFIFQYYEEEERQRGNFPDRFSGHQFPNYSSELNVNALLLGDSALYLCASTLDRAGTVLPYEQYFGPGTRLTVT.

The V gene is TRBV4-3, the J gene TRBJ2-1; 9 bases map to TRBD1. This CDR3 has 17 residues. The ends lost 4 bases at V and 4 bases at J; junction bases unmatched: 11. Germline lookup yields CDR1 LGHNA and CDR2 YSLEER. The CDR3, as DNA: TGCGCCAGCAGCCTCTATCAAGGACAGGGGTGGTACAATGAGCAGTTCTTC. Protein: CASSLYQGQGWYNEQFF.

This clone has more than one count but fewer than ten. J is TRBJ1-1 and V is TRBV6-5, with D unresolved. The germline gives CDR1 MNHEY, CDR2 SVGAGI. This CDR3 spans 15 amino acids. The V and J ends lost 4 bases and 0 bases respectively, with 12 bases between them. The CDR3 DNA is TGTGCCAGCAGTTCCCTCGGTGGGATGAACACTGAAGCTTTCTTT. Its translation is CASSSLGGMNTEAFF.

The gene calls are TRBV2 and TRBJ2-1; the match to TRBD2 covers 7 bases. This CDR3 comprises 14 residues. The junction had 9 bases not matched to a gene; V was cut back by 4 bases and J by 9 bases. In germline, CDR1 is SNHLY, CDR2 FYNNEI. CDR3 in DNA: TGTGCCAGCAGTGTGATAGCGGGTGTGTTTGAGCAGTTCTTC. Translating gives CASSVIAGVFEQFF.

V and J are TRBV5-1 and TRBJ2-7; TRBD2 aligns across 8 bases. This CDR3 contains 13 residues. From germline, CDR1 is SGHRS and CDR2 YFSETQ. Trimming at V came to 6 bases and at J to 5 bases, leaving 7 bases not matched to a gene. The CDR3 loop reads CASTGLVLNEQYF. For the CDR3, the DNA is TGCGCCAGCACGGGACTAGTTTTGAACGAGCAGTACTTC.